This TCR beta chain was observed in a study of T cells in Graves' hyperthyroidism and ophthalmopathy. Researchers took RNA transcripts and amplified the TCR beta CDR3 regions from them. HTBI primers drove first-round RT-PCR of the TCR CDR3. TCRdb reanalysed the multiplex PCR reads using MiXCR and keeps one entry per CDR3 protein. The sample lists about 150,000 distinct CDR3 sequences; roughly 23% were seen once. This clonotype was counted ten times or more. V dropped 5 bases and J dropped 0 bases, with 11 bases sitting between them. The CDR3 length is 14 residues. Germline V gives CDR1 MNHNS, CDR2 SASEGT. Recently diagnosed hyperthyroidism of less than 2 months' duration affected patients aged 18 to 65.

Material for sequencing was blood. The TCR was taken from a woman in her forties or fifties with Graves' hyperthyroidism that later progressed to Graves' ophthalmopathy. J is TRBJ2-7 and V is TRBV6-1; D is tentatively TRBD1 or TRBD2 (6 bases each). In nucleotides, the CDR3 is TGTGCCAGCAGTAGGGGGGTGAGCTCCTACGAGCAGTACTTC. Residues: CASSRGVSSYEQYF.